This TCR beta chain was identified in a study of PD-1 blockade in classical Hodgkin lymphoma. Overall study findings and caveats: Exclusion was applied to patients who started nivolumab under 1 year after ASCT.

Profiling relied on immunoSEQ multiplex PCR, and the TCRdb table lists in-frame clones only, not all of them. Of some 84,000 clones listed, about nine tenths are singletons. A note on this clone: Its antigen is undetermined.

Per germline, CDR1 GTSNPN and CDR2 SVGIG (reference sequence). The V and J ends lost 0 bases and 4 bases, in that order; junction bases with no gene match: 12. The CDR3 length is 17 residues. Each patient experienced a relapse that followed autologous stem cell transplantation, and brentuximab vedotin exposure varied. The clonotype originates from a human donor with classical Hodgkin lymphoma. The chain is built from TRBV30 and TRBJ1-3, with 7 bases that match TRBD1. Specimen: peripheral blood mononuclear cells (PBMCs), collected before the second cycle of nivolumab. CDR3 DNA: TGTGCCTGGAGTGTTACTCTCGCCAGGGGGTTAGGAAACACCATATATTTT. This gives the protein CAWSVTLARGLGNTIYF.